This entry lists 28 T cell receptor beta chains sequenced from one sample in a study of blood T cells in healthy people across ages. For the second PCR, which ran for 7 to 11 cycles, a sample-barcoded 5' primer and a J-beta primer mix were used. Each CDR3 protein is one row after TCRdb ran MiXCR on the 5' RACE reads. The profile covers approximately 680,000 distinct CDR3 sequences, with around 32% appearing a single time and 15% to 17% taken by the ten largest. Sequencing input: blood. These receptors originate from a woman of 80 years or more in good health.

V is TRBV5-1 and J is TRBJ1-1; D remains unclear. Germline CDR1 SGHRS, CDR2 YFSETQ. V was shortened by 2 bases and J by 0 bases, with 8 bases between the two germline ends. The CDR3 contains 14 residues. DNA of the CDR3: TGCGCCAGCAGCTTCTGGGGTATGAACACTGAAGCTTTCTTT. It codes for CASSFWGMNTEAFF.

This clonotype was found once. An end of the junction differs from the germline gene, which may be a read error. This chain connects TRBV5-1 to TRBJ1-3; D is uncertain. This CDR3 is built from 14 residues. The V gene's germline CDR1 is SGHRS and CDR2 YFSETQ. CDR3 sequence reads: CASSSEWTGNTVYF. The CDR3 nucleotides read TGCGCCAGCAGCTCGGAATGGACTGGAAACACCGTATATTTT.

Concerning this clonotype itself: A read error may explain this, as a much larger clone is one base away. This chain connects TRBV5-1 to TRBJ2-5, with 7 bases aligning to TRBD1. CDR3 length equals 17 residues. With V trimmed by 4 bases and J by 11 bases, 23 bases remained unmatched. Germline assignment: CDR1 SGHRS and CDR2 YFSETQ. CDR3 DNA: TGCGCCAGCAGCCCAGGGGGAAGGTCTTTCTTGGGTGTTGAGCAGTACTTC. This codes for CASSPGGRSFLGVEQYF.

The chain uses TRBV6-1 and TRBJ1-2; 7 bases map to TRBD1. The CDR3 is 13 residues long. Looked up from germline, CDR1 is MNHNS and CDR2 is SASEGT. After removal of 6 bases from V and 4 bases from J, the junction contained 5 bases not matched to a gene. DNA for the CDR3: TGTGCCAGCAGCCGGACAGGAATCTATGGCTACACCTTC. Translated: CASSRTGIYGYTF.

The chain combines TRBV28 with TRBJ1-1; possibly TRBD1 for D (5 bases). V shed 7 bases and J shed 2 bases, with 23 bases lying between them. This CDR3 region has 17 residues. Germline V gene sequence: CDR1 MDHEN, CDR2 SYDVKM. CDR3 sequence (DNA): TGTGCCAGCACCGCCCCCGGGTGGGACCTGCGAAACACTGAAGCTTTCTTT. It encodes CASTAPGWDLRNTEAFF.

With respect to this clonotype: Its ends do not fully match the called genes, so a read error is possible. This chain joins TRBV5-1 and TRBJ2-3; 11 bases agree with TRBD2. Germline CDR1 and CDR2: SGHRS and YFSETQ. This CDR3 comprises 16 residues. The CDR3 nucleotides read TGCGCCAGCAGCCCAAATAGCGGGGGGGGCACAGATATGCAGTATTTT. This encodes CASSPNSGGGTDMQYF.

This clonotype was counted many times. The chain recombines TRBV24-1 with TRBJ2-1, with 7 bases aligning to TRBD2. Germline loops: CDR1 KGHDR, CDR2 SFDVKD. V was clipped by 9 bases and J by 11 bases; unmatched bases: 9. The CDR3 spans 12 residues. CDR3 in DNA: TGTGCCACCGCCGGGACTACACCCAAGCAGTTCTTC. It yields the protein CATAGTTPKQFF.

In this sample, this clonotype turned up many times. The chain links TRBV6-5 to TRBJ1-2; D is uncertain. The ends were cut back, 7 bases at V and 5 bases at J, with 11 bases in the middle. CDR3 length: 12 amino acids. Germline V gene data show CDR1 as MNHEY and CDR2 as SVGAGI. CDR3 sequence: CASTEYGYGYTF. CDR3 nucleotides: TGTGCCAGCACCGAATATGGGTATGGCTACACCTTC.

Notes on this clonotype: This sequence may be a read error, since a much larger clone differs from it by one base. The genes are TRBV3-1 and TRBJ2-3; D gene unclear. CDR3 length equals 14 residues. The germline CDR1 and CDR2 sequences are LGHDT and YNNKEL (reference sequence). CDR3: CASSQVASTNTQYF. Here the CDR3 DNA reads TGTGCCAGCAGCCAAGTCGCGTCCACAAATACGCAGTATTTT.

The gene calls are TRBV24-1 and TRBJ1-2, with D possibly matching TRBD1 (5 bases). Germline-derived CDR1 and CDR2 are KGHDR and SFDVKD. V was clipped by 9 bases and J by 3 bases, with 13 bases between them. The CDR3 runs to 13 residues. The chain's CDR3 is CATSRGLDYGYTF. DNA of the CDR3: TGTGCCACCTCTCGGGGCTTGGACTATGGCTACACCTTC.

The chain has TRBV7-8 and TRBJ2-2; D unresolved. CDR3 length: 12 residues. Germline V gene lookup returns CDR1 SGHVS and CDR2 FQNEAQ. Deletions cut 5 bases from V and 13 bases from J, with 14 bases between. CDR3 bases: TGTGCCAGCAGCCCTCGTCCCGTTTGGCTGTTTTTT. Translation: CASSPRPVWLFF. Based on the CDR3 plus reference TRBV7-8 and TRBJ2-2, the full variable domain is GAGVSQSPRYKVAKRGQDVALRCDPISGHVSLFWYQQALGQGPEFLTYFQNEAQLDKSGLPSDRFFAERPEGSVSTLKIQRTQQEDSAVYLCASSPRPVWLFFGEGSRLTVL.

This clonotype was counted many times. The CDR3 coding sequence is TGTGCCAGCTCACCTGGGATTAATGAAAAACTGTTTTTT. Translating it yields CASSPGINEKLFF. The rearrangement uses TRBV18 and TRBJ1-4, with unresolved D. The CDR3 has 13 residues. Trimming cost V 3 bases and J 4 bases, with 6 bases left between them. Germline V lookup: CDR1 KGHSH, CDR2 LQKENI.

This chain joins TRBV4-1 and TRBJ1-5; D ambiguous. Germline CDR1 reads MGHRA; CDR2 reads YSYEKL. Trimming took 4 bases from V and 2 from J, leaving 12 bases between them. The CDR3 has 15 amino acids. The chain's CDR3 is CASSLRVHRNQPQHF. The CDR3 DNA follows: TGCGCCAGCAGCCTCCGGGTTCATCGCAATCAGCCCCAGCATTTT.

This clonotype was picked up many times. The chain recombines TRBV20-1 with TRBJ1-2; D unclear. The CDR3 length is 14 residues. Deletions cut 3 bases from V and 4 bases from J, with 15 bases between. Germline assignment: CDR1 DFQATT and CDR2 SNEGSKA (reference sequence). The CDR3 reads CSASPSDSLYGYTF. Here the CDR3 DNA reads TGCAGTGCTAGCCCCTCCGACTCACTCTATGGCTACACCTTC.

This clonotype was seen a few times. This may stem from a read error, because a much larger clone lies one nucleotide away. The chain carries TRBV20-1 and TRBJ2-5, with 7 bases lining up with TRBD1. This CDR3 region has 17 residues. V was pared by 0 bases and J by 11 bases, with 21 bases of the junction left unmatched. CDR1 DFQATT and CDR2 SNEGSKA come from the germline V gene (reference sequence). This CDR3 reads CSARDPQTGTEYNEQYF. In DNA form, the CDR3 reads TGCAGTGCTAGAGATCCCCAGACAGGGACGGAATACAATGAGCAGTACTTC.

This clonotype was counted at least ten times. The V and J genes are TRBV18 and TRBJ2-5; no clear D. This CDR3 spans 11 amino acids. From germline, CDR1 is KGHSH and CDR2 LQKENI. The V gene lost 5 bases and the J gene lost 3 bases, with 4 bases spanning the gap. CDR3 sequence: CASSTKETQYF. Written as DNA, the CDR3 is TGTGCCAGCTCAACAAAAGAGACCCAGTACTTC. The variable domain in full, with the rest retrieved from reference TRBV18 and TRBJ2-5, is NAGVMQNPRHLVRRRGQEARLRCSPMKGHSHVYWYRQLPEEGLKFMVYLQKENIIDESGMPKERFSAEFPKEGPSILRIQQVVRGDSAAYFCASSTKETQYFGPGTRLLVL.

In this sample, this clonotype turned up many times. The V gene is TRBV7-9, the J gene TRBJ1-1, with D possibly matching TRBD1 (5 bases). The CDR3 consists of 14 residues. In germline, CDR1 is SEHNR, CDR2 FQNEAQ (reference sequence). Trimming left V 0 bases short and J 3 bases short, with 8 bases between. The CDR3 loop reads CASSLARDYTEAFF. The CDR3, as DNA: TGTGCCAGCAGCTTAGCACGGGACTACACTGAAGCTTTCTTT. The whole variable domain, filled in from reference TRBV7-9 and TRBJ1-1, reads DTGVSQNPRHKITKRGQNVTFRCDPISEHNRLYWYRQTLGQGPEFLTYFQNEAQLEKSRLLSDRFSAERPKGSFSTLEIQRTEQGDSAMYLCASSLARDYTEAFFGQGTRLTVV.

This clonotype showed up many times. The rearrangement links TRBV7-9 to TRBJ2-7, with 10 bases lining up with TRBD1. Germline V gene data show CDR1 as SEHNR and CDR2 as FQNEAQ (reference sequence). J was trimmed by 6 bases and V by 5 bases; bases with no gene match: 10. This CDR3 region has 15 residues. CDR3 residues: CASSVSGTGVGEQYF. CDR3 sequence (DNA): TGTGCCAGCAGCGTTTCCGGGACAGGGGTCGGCGAGCAGTACTTC.

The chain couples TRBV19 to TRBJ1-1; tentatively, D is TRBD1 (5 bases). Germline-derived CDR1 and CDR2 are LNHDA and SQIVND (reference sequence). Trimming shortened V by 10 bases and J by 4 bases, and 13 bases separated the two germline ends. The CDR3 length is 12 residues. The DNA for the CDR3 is TGTGCCACCGGGACCAGGGCCACTGAAGCTTTCTTT. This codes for CATGTRATEAFF.

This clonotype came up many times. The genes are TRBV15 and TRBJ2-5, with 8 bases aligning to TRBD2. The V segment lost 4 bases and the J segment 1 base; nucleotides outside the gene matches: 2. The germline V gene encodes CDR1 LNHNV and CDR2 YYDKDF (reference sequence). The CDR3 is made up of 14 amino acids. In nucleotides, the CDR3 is TGTGCCACCAGCACGGGGGGGGTCCAAGAGACCCAGTACTTC. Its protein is CATSTGGVQETQYF.

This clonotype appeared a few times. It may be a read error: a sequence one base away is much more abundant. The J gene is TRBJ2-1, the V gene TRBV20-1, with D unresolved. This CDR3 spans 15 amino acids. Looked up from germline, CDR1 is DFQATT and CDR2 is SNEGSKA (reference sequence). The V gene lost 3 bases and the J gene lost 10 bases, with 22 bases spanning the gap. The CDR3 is CSARTGRASGYEQFF. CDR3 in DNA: TGCAGTGCTAGGACTGGCCGGGCTTCTGGTTACGAGCAGTTCTTC.

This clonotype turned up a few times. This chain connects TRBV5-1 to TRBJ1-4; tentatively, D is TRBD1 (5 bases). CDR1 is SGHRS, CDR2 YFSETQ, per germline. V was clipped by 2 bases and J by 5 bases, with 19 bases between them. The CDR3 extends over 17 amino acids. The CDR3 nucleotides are TGCGCCAGCAGCTTTGGGTCCTGGGCAGGGATGAATGAAAAACTGTTTTTT. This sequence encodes CASSFGSWAGMNEKLFF.

The CDR3 bases are TGTGCCAGCAGCCAAGGAGTAGGTTCCCCCTACGAGCAGTACTTC. It codes for CASSQGVGSPYEQYF. The chain carries TRBV4-2 and TRBJ2-7, with D uncertain. Germline CDR1 reads LGHNA; CDR2 reads YNFKEQ. V shed 1 base and J shed 2 bases, with 12 bases lying between them. The length of the CDR3 is 15 residues.

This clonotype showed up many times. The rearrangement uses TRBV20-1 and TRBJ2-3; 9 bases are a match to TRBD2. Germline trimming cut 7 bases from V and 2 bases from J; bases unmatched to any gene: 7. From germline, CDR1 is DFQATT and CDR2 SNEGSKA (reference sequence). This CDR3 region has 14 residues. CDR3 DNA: TGCAGTGTCCGAGGGACTAGCCTCACAGATACGCAGTATTTT. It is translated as CSVRGTSLTDTQYF.

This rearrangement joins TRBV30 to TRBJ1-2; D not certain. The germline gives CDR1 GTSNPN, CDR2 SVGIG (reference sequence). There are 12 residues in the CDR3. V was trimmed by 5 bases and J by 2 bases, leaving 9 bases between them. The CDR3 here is CAWQEANYGYTF. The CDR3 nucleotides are TGTGCCTGGCAGGAGGCCAACTATGGCTACACCTTC.

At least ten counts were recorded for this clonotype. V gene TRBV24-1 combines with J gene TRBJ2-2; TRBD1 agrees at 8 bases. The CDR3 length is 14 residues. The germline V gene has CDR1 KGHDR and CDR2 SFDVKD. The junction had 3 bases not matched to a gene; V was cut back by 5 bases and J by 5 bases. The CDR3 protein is CATSARGQTGELFF. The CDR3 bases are TGTGCCACCAGTGCCAGGGGGCAAACCGGGGAGCTGTTTTTT.

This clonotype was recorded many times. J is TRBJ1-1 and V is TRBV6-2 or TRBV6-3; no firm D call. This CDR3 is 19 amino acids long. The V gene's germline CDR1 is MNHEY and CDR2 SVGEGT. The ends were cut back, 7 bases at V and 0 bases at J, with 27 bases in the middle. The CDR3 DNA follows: TGTGCCAGCATTAATCGTGTAGGTGTGGCAGAACTTATGAACACTGAAGCTTTCTTT. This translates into CASINRVGVAELMNTEAFF.

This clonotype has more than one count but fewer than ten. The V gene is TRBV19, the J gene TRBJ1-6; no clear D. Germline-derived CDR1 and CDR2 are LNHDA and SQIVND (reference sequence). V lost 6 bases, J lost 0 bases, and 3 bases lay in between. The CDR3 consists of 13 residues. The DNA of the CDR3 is TGTGCCAGTAGCAGCTCCTATAATTCACCCCTCCACTTT. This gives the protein CASSSSYNSPLHF.